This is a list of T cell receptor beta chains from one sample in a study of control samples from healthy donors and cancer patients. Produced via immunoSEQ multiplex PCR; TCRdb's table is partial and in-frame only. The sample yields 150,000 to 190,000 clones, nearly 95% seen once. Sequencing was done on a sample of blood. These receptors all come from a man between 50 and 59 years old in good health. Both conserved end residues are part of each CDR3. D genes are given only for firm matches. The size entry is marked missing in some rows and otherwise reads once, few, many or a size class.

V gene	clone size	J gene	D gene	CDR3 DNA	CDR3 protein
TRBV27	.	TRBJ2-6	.	TGTGCCAGCAGTTTAAGGTTTTCTGGGGCCAACGTCCTGACTTTC	CASSLRFSGANVLTF
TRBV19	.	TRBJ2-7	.	TGTGCCAGTAGAGGGGTAACCTCCTACGAGCAGTACTTC	CASRGVTSYEQYF
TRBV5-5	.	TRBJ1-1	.	TGTGCCAGCAGCCCTGGACGTTTTGAAGCTTTCTTT	CASSPGRFEAFF
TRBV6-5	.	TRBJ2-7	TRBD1	TGTGCCAGCAGACTTCCGGGACAGGGGGCTTCCGAGCAGTACTTC	CASRLPGQGASEQYF
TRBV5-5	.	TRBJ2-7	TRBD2	TGTGCCAGCAGCTTCGGACTAGCGGGACCCCTACTCCAGTACTTC	CASSFGLAGPLLQYF
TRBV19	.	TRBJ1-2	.	TGTGCCAGTAGTGTAAACAGGGATCGGCCTAACTATGGCTACACCTTC	CASSVNRDRPNYGYTF
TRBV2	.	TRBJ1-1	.	TGTGCCAGCAGTGTGGCAGTAATGAACACTGAAGCTTTCTTT	CASSVAVMNTEAFF
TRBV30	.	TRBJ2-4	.	TGTGCCTGGAGTAAAACAGGGACTTCTGCCAAAAACATTCAGTACTTC	CAWSKTGTSAKNIQYF
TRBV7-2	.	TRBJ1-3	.	TGTGCCAGCAGCCCCTCTGGAAACACCATATATTTT	CASSPSGNTIYF
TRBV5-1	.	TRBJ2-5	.	TGCGCCAGCAGCTCGGACAACGTCCTTGAGACCCAGTACTTC	CASSSDNVLETQYF
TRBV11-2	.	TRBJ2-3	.	TGTGCCAGCAGCCCCGGGACGAGCGCAGATACGCAGTATTTT	CASSPGTSADTQYF
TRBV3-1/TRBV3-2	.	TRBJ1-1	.	TGTGCCAGCCGGCAGGCTGGGGGTTGGACTGAAGCTTTCTTT	CASRQAGGWTEAFF
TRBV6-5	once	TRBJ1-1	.	TGTGCCAGCACCTCCGGACAAACGAACACTGAAGCTTTCTTT	CASTSGQTNTEAFF